This record concerns one T cell receptor (beta chain) sequence. The data derive from a study of T cell responses to AZD1222 COVID-19 vaccine. With 8 bases removed from V and 0 bases from J, the gap between germline ends came to 16 bases. Germline V gives CDR1 MNHEY, CDR2 SVGAGI. This CDR3 comprises 15 residues. TCRdb's table, derived via immunoSEQ multiplex PCR, lists solely in-frame clones and lacks some. Altogether some 120,000 clones are present, roughly 84% being singletons, with the ten largest covering 7.5%. The V call is TRBV6-5, the J call TRBJ1-1, with a weak D call TRBD1 (5 bases). The sequence came from an adult in good health. The sequencing used peripheral blood, collected on day 0 of AZD1222 vaccination. CDR3 bases: TGTGCCAGCGCTTGGGGGACGGGATTGAACACTGAAGCTTTCTTT. Amino acids: CASAWGTGLNTEAFF.